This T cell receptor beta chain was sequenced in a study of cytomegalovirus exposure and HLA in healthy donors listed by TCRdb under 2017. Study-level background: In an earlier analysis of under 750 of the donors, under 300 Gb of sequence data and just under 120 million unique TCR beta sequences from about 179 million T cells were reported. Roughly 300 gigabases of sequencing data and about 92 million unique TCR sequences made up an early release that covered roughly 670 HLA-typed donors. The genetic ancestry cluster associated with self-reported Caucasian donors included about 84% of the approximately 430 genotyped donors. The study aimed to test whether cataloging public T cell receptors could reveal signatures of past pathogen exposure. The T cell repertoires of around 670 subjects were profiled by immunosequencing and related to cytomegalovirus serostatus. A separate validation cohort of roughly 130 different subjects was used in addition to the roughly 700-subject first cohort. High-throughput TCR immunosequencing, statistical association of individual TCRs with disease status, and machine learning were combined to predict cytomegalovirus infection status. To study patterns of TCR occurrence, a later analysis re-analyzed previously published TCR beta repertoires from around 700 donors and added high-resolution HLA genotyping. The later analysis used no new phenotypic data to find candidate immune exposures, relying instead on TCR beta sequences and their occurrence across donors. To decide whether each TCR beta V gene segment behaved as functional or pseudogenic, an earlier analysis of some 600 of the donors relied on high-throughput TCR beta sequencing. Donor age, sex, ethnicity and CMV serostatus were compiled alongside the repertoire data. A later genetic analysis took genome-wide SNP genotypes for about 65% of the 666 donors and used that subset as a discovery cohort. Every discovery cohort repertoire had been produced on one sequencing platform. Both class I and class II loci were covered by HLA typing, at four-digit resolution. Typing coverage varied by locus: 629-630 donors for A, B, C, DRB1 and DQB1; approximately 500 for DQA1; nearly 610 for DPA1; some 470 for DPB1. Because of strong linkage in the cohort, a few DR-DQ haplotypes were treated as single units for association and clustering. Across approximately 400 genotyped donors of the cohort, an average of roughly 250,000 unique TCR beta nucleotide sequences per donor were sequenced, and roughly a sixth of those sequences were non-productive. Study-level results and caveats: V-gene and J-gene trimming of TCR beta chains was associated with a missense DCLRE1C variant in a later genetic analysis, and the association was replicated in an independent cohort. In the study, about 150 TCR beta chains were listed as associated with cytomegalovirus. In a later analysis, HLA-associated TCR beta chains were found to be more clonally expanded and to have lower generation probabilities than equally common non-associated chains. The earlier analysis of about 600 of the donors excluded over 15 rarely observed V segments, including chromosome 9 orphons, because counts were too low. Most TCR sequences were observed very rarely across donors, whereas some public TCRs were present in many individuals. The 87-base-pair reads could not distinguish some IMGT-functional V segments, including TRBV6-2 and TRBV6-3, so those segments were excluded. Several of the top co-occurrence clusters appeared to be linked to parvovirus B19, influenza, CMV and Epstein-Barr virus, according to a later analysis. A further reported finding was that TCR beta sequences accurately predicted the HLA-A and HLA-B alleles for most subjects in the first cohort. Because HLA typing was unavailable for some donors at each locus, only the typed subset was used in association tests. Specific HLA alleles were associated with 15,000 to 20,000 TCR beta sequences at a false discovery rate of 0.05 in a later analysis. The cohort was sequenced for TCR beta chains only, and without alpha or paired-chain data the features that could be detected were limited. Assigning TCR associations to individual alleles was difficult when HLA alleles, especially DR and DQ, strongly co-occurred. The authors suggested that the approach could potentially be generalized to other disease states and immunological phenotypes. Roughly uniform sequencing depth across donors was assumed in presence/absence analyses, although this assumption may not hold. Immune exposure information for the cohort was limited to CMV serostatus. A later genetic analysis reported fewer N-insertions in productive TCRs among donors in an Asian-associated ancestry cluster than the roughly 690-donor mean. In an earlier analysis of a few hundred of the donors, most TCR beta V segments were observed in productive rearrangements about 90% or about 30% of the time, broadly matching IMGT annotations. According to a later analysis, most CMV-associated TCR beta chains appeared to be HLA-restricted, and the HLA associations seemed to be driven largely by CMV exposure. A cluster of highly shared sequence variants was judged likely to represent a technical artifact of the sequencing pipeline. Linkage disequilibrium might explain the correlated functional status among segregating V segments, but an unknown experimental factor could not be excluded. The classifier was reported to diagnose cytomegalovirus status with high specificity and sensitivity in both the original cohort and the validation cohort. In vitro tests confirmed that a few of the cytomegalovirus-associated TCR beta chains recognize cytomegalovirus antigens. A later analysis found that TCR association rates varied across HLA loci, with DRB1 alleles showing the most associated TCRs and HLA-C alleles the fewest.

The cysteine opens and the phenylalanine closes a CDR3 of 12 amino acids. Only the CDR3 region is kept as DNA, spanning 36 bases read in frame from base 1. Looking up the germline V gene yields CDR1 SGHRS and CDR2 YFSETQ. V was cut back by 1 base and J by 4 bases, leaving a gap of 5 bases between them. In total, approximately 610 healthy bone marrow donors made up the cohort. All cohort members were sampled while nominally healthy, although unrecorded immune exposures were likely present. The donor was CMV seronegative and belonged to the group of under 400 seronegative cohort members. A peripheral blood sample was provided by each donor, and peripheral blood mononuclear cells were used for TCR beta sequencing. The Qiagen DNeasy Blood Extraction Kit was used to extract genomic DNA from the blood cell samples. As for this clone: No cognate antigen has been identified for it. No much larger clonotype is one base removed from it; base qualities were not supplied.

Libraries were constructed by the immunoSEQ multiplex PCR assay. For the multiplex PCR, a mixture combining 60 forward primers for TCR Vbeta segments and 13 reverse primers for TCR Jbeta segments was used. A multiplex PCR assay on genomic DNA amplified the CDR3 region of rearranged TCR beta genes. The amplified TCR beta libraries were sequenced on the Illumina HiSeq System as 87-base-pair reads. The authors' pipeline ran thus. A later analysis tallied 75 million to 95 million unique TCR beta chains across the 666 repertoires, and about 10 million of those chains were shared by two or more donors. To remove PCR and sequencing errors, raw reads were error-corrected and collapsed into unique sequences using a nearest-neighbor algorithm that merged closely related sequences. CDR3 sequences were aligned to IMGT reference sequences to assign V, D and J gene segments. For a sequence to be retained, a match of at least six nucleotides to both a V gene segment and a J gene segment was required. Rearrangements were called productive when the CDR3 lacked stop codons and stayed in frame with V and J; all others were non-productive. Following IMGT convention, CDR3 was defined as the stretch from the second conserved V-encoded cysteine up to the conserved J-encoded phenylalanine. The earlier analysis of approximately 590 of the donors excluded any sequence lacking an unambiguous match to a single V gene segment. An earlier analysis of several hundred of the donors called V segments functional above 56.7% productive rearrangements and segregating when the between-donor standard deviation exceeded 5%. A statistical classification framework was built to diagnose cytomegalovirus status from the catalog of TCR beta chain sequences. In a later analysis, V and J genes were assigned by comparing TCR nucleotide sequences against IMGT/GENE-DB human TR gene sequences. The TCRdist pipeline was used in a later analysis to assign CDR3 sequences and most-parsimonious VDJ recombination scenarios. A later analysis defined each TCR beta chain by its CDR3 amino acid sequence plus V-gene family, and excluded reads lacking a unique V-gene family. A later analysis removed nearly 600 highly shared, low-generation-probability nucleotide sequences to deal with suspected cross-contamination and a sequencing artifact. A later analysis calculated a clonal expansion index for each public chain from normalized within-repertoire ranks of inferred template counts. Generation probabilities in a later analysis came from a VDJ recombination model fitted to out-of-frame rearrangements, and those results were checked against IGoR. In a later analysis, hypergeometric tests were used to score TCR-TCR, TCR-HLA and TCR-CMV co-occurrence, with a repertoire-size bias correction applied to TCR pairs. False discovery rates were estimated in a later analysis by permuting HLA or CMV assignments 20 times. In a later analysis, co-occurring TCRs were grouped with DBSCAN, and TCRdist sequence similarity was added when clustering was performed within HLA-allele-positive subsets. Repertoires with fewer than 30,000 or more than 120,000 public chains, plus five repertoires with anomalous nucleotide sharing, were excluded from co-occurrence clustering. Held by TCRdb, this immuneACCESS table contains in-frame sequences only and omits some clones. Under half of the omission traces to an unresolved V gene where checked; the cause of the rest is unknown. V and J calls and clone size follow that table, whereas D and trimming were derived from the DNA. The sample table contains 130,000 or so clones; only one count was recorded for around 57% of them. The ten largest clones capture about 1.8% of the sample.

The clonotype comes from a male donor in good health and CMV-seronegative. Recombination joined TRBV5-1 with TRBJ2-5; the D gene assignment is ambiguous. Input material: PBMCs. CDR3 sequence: CASSLMAETQYF. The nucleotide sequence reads TGCGCCAGCAGCTTGATGGCAGAGACCCAGTACTTC.